The 31 T cell receptor beta chains reported below all come from one sample, sequenced in a study of blood T cell repertoires in COVID-19. The data were produced by immunoSEQ multiplex PCR, yet TCRdb's version contains in-frame clones alone and is incomplete. The sample lists some 350,000 clones, more than 70% seen once, with approximately 5% in the top ten. Sample: PBMCs or T cells enriched from blood (not recorded which). These receptor sequences come from a woman aged 25 to 39 who had recovered from COVID-19.

The rearrangement joins TRBV3-1 (or the pseudogene TRBV3-2) to TRBJ1-2; D is possibly TRBD1 (6 bases). Trimming pared 2 bases from V and 6 bases from J, leaving 16 bases between. The germline gives CDR1 LGHDT, CDR2 YNNKEL (reference sequence). The CDR3 loop spans 15 amino acids. The CDR3 sequence: CASSQTRTETDGYTF. CDR3 in DNA: TGTGCCAGCAGCCAAACCCGGACAGAGACTGATGGCTACACCTTC.

The chain employs TRBV30 and TRBJ1-2; 10 bases agree with TRBD1. Losses at the gene ends were 0 bases for V and 7 bases for J; bases not matched to a gene: 2. Germline lookup yields CDR1 GTSNPN and CDR2 SVGIG (reference sequence). CDR3 length: 13 amino acids. Here the CDR3 reads CAWSVGTGVGYTF. The CDR3, as DNA: TGTGCCTGGAGTGTCGGGACAGGGGTTGGCTACACCTTC.

J is TRBJ1-6 and V is TRBV5-8; unclear D gene. Looked up from germline, CDR1 is SGHTS and CDR2 is YDEGEE. The V end lost 0 bases, the J end lost 0 bases, and 7 bases lay between the germline ends. The CDR3 covers 16 residues. The CDR3 region is CASSLAASSYNSPLHF. The CDR3 DNA follows: TGTGCCAGCAGCTTGGCAGCGAGCTCCTATAATTCACCCCTCCACTTT.

The chain joins TRBV5-1 to TRBJ2-3, with D maybe TRBD2 (6 bases). Germline V gives CDR1 SGHRS, CDR2 YFSETQ. The length of the CDR3 is 18 residues. Between the trimmed V and J ends, which lost 4 bases and 1 base, there was a span of 22 bases. The CDR3 bases are TGCGCCAGCAGCCCTGGACTATTTGGAGGGGAGGGCACAGATACGCAGTATTTT. Encoded protein: CASSPGLFGGEGTDTQYF.

This chain connects TRBV29-1 to TRBJ1-4; D remains unclear. V was shortened by 4 bases and J by 6 bases, with 15 bases between the two germline ends. The CDR3 is 14 amino acids. CDR1 and CDR2 from the germline V gene are SQVTM and ANQGSEA. The CDR3, as DNA: TGCAGCGTTGGGAGAGGGATGGCTGATGAAAAACTGTTTTTT. This codes for CSVGRGMADEKLFF.

The V gene is TRBV6-6, the J gene TRBJ2-7; 9 nucleotides line up with TRBD2. The CDR3 consists of 14 residues. Germline CDR1 reads MNHNY; CDR2 reads SVGAGI (reference sequence). The trim removed 5 bases at V and 7 bases at J, leaving 9 bases unmatched. CDR3 residues: CASSPFGGGEEQYF. The CDR3 DNA reads TGTGCCAGCAGTCCCTTTGGCGGGGGGGAGGAGCAGTACTTC.

The CDR3 nucleotides are TGTGCCAGCAGCCCTCGGACAGGTTTTGGAGAAAAACTGTTTTTT. This translates into CASSPRTGFGEKLFF. The gene calls are TRBV7-6 and TRBJ1-4; TRBD1 matches 7 bases. In germline, CDR1 is SGHVS, CDR2 FNYEAQ. With 5 bases clipped from V and 8 bases from J, the junction kept 11 bases outside the gene matches. The CDR3 length is 15 residues.

This clone was observed a single time. V usage is TRBV3-1 (or the pseudogene TRBV3-2) and J usage is TRBJ1-2, with D possibly matching TRBD1 (5 bases). Germline V lookup: CDR1 LGHDT, CDR2 YNNKEL (reference sequence). The V and J ends lost 1 base and 4 bases respectively, with 25 bases between them. This CDR3 has 19 amino acids. The CDR3 DNA reads TGTGCCAGCAGCCAAGTTCGGTTCGTAAGGGGTACTGTACCCTATGGCTACACCTTC. Its protein is CASSQVRFVRGTVPYGYTF.

This clone has a handful of counts. This chain uses TRBV7-2 with TRBJ1-4; D is ambiguous. CDR1 and CDR2 from the germline V gene are SGHTA and FQGNSA. The CDR3 totals 15 residues. V lost 1 base, J lost 8 bases, and 14 bases lay in between. This CDR3 is CASSLDGRRPEKLFF. CDR3 nucleotide sequence: TGTGCCAGCAGCTTAGATGGACGGAGGCCCGAAAAACTGTTTTTT.

The genes are TRBV5-5 and TRBJ2-7; D possibly corresponds to TRBD1 (6 bases). V was pared by 10 bases and J by 1 base, with 21 bases between. CDR3 length: 15 amino acids. Looked up from germline, CDR1 is SGHKS and CDR2 is YYEKEE (reference sequence). CDR3 in amino acids: CAGLQNRESSYEQYF. The CDR3, as DNA: TGTGCCGGACTTCAGAACAGGGAGAGTTCCTACGAGCAGTACTTC.

This clone was recorded once. V gene TRBV7-8 combines with J gene TRBJ1-2, with 9 positions matching TRBD1. The CDR3 runs to 14 residues. Unmatched junction bases numbered 10, after V lost 8 bases and J lost 6 bases. From germline, CDR1 is SGHVS and CDR2 FQNEAQ. This CDR3 is CASAGTGRFDGYTF. The CDR3 bases are TGTGCCAGCGCCGGGACAGGGCGTTTCGATGGCTACACCTTC.

The chain combines TRBV5-4 with TRBJ2-1, with TRBD1 matching over 9 bases. The trim removed 0 bases at V and 6 bases at J, leaving 7 bases unmatched. CDR3 length: 16 amino acids. Germline V gene data show CDR1 as SGHNT and CDR2 as YYREEE (reference sequence). For the CDR3, the DNA is TGTGCCAGCAGCTTGGGGGGACAGGGTTCCCTCAATGAGCAGTTCTTC. Its translation: CASSLGGQGSLNEQFF. Full variable domain (outside the CDR3, taken from reference TRBV5-4 and TRBJ2-1): ETGVTQSPTHLIKTRGQQVTLRCSSQSGHNTVSWYQQALGQGPQFIFQYYREEENGRGNFPPRFSGLQFPNYSSELNVNALELDDSALYLCASSLGGQGSLNEQFFGPGTRLTVL.

This CDR3 is CSVAGTISSGNTIYF. Here the CDR3 DNA reads TGCAGCGTGGCCGGGACTATAAGCTCTGGAAACACCATATATTTT. The J gene is TRBJ1-3, the V gene TRBV29-1; D is possibly TRBD1 (5 bases). In germline, CDR1 is SQVTM, CDR2 ANQGSEA. V gave up 6 bases and J gave up 0 bases, with 15 bases separating them. The CDR3 has 15 residues. Variable domain in full (rest from reference TRBV29-1 and TRBJ1-3): SAVISQKPSRDICQRGTSLTIQCQVDSQVTMMFWYRQQPGQSLTLIATANQGSEATYESGFVIDKFPISRPNLTFSTLTVSNMSPEDSSIYLCSVAGTISSGNTIYFGEGSWLTVV.

This clone was detected only once. The CDR3 is CASSSRTGGSSYNEQFF. CDR3 nucleotides: TGCGCCAGCAGCTCAAGGACAGGGGGGAGCTCCTACAATGAGCAGTTCTTC. The gene calls are TRBV5-1 and TRBJ2-1; 10 positions match TRBD1. The CDR3 length is 17 residues. Looked up from germline, CDR1 is SGHRS and CDR2 is YFSETQ. With V trimmed by 3 bases and J by 0 bases, 6 bases remained unmatched. Full variable domain (remainder filled in from reference TRBV5-1 and TRBJ2-1): KAGVTQTPRYLIKTRGQQVTLSCSPISGHRSVSWYQQTPGQGLQFLFEYFSETQRNKGNFPGRFSGRQFSNSRSEMNVSTLELGDSALYLCASSSRTGGSSYNEQFFGPGTRLTVL.

The J gene is TRBJ1-1, the V gene TRBV5-1; the match to TRBD1 covers 7 bases. J was trimmed by 1 base and V by 2 bases; bases with no gene match: 2. The germline CDR1 and CDR2 sequences are SGHRS and YFSETQ. CDR3 size: 14 residues. The CDR3 loop is CASSFTGENTEAFF. DNA for the CDR3: TGCGCCAGCAGCTTCACAGGGGAGAACACTGAAGCTTTCTTT.

The sample holds a few counts of this clone. The rearrangement joins TRBV4-1 to TRBJ1-3, with 8 bases aligning to TRBD1. CDR1 and CDR2 (germline): MGHRA, YSYEKL. This CDR3 is 15 amino acids long. V lost 0 bases, J lost 4 bases, and 2 bases stayed unmatched. The CDR3 nucleotides are TGCGCCAGCAGCCAAGACAGACAGGGGGGAAACACCATATATTTT. It codes for CASSQDRQGGNTIYF.

The chain couples TRBV28 to TRBJ1-5, with D hard to call. CDR1 MDHEN and CDR2 SYDVKM come from the germline V gene. V dropped 6 bases and J dropped 0 bases, with 6 bases sitting between them. The CDR3 is made up of 13 amino acids. CDR3 in amino acids: CASRFYSNQPQHF. In DNA, the CDR3 is TGTGCCAGCAGATTCTATAGCAATCAGCCCCAGCATTTT.

The J gene is TRBJ1-4, the V gene TRBV6-5; 8 bases map to TRBD1. Per the germline V gene, CDR1 is MNHEY and CDR2 is SVGAGI. This CDR3 is 13 amino acids long. V dropped 6 bases and J dropped 7; count of bases not matched to a gene: 4. CDR3 amino acids: CASRKQGVEKLFF. CDR3 in DNA: TGTGCCAGCAGGAAACAGGGGGTTGAAAAACTGTTTTTT.

The chain recombines TRBV12-5 with TRBJ1-1, with 7 positions matching TRBD1. Trimming at V came to 0 bases and at J to 0 bases, leaving 10 bases not matched to a gene. Germline CDR1 is LGHNT and CDR2 is FRNRAP. The CDR3 loop spans 18 amino acids. The CDR3 loop reads CASGLVLYRGVMNTEAFF. The DNA for the CDR3 is TGTGCTAGTGGTTTGGTACTTTACAGGGGAGTTATGAACACTGAAGCTTTCTTT.

The genes are TRBV5-1 and TRBJ1-6; 10 bases map to TRBD1. CDR1 SGHRS and CDR2 YFSETQ come from the germline V gene. V lost 7 bases to trimming and J lost 6 bases; unmatched junction nucleotides: 13. The CDR3 is 17 amino acids. Here the CDR3 reads CASRALRDRGFNSPLHF. The CDR3, as DNA: TGCGCCAGCCGGGCTCTCCGGGACAGGGGTTTTAATTCACCCCTCCACTTT.

The V and J genes are TRBV19 and TRBJ1-5; D might be TRBD1 (5 bases). The CDR3 covers 16 residues. The V end lost 3 bases, the J end lost 2 bases, and 14 bases lay between the germline ends. Germline V gene sequence: CDR1 LNHDA, CDR2 SQIVND (reference sequence). CDR3 nucleotide sequence: TGTGCCAGTAGTATTGGACACGGGGAGGGCAATCAGCCCCAGCATTTT. It is translated as CASSIGHGEGNQPQHF.

The chain joins TRBV27 to TRBJ1-6; D possibly corresponds to TRBD1 (5 bases). The CDR3 runs to 13 residues. V lost 8 bases and J lost 10, with 15 bases in between. CDR1 is MNHEY and CDR2 is SMNVEV in the germline V gene (reference sequence). This chain's CDR3 is CASGPAKGSPLHF. The CDR3, as DNA: TGTGCCAGCGGGCCGGCCAAGGGGTCACCCCTCCACTTT.

At least ten counts were recorded for this clone. The CDR3 DNA follows: TGTGCCGCAAATGGCGGGGGGCAGGAGACCCAGTACTTC. Protein sequence: CAANGGGQETQYF. The rearrangement joins TRBV10-3 to TRBJ2-5; 8 nucleotides line up with TRBD2. V was clipped by 11 bases and J by 5 bases; unmatched bases: 10. This CDR3 contains 13 residues. In germline, CDR1 is ENHRY, CDR2 SYGVKD.

The rearrangement joins TRBV5-1 to TRBJ1-2; 12 bases are shared with TRBD1. V was clipped by 2 bases and J by 6 bases; unmatched bases: 5. This CDR3 has 15 residues. Per the germline V gene, CDR1 is SGHRS and CDR2 is YFSETQ. The CDR3 spells CASSLSGTGGDGYTF. DNA for the CDR3: TGCGCCAGCAGCTTAAGCGGGACAGGGGGCGATGGCTACACCTTC. Combining the CDR3 with reference TRBV5-1 and TRBJ1-2 gives the whole variable domain KAGVTQTPRYLIKTRGQQVTLSCSPISGHRSVSWYQQTPGQGLQFLFEYFSETQRNKGNFPGRFSGRQFSNSRSEMNVSTLELGDSALYLCASSLSGTGGDGYTFGSGTRLTVV.

This chain joins TRBV11-2 and TRBJ2-3; 7 bases match TRBD2. V lost 1 base to trimming and J lost 0 bases; unmatched junction nucleotides: 1. This CDR3 has 15 amino acids. The germline V gene encodes CDR1 SGHAT and CDR2 FQNNGV. Written as DNA, the CDR3 is TGTGCCAGCAGCTTAGGCGGGAGAAGCACAGATACGCAGTATTTT. It specifies CASSLGGRSTDTQYF.

The chain's CDR3 is CASSWDRNQPQHF. The CDR3 DNA is TGTGCCAGCAGTTGGGACAGAAATCAGCCCCAGCATTTT. The chain has TRBV27 and TRBJ1-5; TRBD1 aligns across 7 bases. There are 13 residues in the CDR3. The junction had 1 base not matched to a gene; V was cut back by 4 bases and J by 4 bases. Looked up from germline, CDR1 is MNHEY and CDR2 is SMNVEV (reference sequence).

V usage is TRBV18 and J usage is TRBJ2-7; D perhaps matches TRBD1 (6 bases). The V end lost 1 base, the J end lost 7 bases, and 20 bases lay between the germline ends. CDR3 size: 16 residues. Germline V lookup: CDR1 KGHSH, CDR2 LQKENI. CDR3 DNA: TGTGCCAGCTCACCACTATACCAGGGGCCCCTTCAAGAGCAGTACTTC. Translation gives CASSPLYQGPLQEQYF.

The chain uses TRBV7-9 and TRBJ1-1, with a tentative D call TRBD1 (5 bases). V gave up 2 bases and J gave up 4 bases, with 8 bases separating them. Germline V lookup: CDR1 SEHNR, CDR2 FQNEAQ (reference sequence). CDR3 length equals 13 residues. The CDR3 nucleotides are TGTGCCAGCAGCTTATCGCAGGGCACTGAAGCTTTCTTT. Translated, it gives CASSLSQGTEAFF. The variable domain in full, completed from reference TRBV7-9 and TRBJ1-1, reads DTGVSQNPRHKITKRGQNVTFRCDPISEHNRLYWYRQTLGQGPEFLTYFQNEAQLEKSRLLSDRFSAERPKGSFSTLEIQRTEQGDSAMYLCASSLSQGTEAFFGQGTRLTVV.

This clone has a handful of counts. The genes are TRBV28 and TRBJ2-7, with D possibly being TRBD1 (6 bases). Germline V gives CDR1 MDHEN, CDR2 SYDVKM. The CDR3 runs 14 residues. The V end lost 5 bases, the J end lost 2 bases, and 13 bases lay between the germline ends. In nucleotides, the CDR3 is TGTGCCAGCAGTCCGACAGGAGAGACCTACGAGCAGTACTTC. As protein: CASSPTGETYEQYF.

The gene calls are TRBV7-2 and TRBJ2-1; no definite D call. The germline V gene has CDR1 SGHTA and CDR2 FQGNSA. Trimming took off 6 bases at V and 5 bases at J, with 14 bases between the two ends. The CDR3 has 14 residues. The CDR3 is CASSFVRSHNEQFF. For the CDR3, the DNA is TGTGCCAGCAGTTTTGTCAGAAGTCACAATGAGCAGTTCTTC.

V gene TRBV19 combines with J gene TRBJ1-5; 12 nucleotides agree with TRBD1. This CDR3 is built from 17 residues. V shed 5 bases, J shed 5 bases, and the junction held 10 bases outside the gene matches. CDR1 LNHDA and CDR2 SQIVND come from the germline V gene (reference sequence). CDR3 protein: CASSRRDRGLSDQPQHF. As DNA, the CDR3 is TGTGCCAGTAGTCGTCGGGACAGGGGGCTATCGGATCAGCCCCAGCATTTT.